These T cell receptor beta chains were read from a single sample in a study of spatial heterogeneity in lung cancer. TCRdb processed the 5' RACE reads anew with MiXCR; each CDR3 protein has one entry. The sample yields 28,000 or so distinct CDR3 sequences, 7.5% to 9.5% seen once. The sequenced sample was PBMCs, obtained at surgery. These receptors were obtained from a female donor with early-stage non-small cell lung cancer. Each CDR3 is given with its conserved first and last residue. Fields, in order: D gene, clone size, J gene, V gene, CDR3 DNA, CDR3 protein. D genes are given only for firm matches. The size entry is marked missing in some rows and otherwise reads once, few, many or a size class.

TRBD1,NA,TRBJ2-1,TRBV6-6,TGTGCCAGTCAGGGGGACAATGAGCAGTTCTTC,CASQGDNEQFF
TRBD1,many,TRBJ1-2,TRBV25-1,TGTGCCAGCAGTGAACCGGGACAGATTAACTATGGCTACACCTTC,CASSEPGQINYGYTF
NA,medium-sized,TRBJ1-6,TRBV27,TGTGCCAGCAGTCGTCAGGGATATAATTCACCCCTCCACTTT,CASSRQGYNSPLHF
TRBD2,few,TRBJ2-6,TRBV5-1,TGCGCCAGCGACTCTAGCGGGACTGGGGCCAACGTCCTGACTTTC,CASDSSGTGANVLTF
NA,NA,TRBJ1-1,TRBV29-1,TGCAGCGTTGGAAGAGGGGGGGGCAATGAAGCTTTCTTT,CSVGRGGGNEAFF
NA,many,TRBJ2-6,TRBV7-6,TGTGCCAGCAGCTTATCCGGTTCTGGGGCCAACGTCCTGACTTTC,CASSLSGSGANVLTF
TRBD1,few,TRBJ1-2,TRBV7-8,TGTGCCAGCAGCTTACCCGGGACAGTTAATTCCGTTTATGGCTACACCTTC,CASSLPGTVNSVYGYTF
TRBD2,many,TRBJ2-2,TRBV19,TGTGCCAGTACGGACCCAGGGAGGGTTACCGGGGAGCTGTTTTTT,CASTDPGRVTGELFF
TRBD1,many,TRBJ2-5,TRBV6-5,TGTGCCAGCAGTTACTTACCAGGGGGAGAGACCCAGTACTTC,CASSYLPGGETQYF
NA,many,TRBJ1-2,TRBV5-1,TGCGCCAGCAGCTTGGGACCACAGAACTATGTTGGTAGGACCTTC,CASSLGPQNYVGRTF
TRBD1,many,TRBJ1-2,TRBV19,TGTGCCAGTAGTATTCTGGCAGGGGGCTATGGCTACACCTTC,CASSILAGGYGYTF
TRBD2,few,TRBJ2-3,TRBV6-1,TGTGCCAGCAGCGTCGGGCTAGCGGGAGGGACAGATACGCAGTATTTT,CASSVGLAGGTDTQYF
NA,NA,TRBJ2-1,TRBV9,TGTGCCAGCAGCGTAGGGGGGACCCTCGGTGAGCAGTTCTTC,CASSVGGTLGEQFF
NA,many,TRBJ2-7,TRBV19,TGTGCCAGTAGTACCCCCGGACAGTTCTACGAGCAGTACTTC,CASSTPGQFYEQYF
TRBD1,many,TRBJ2-1,TRBV11-1,TGTGCCAGCAGCTTCACCGGGACAGTTTCTTACAATGAGCAGTTCTTC,CASSFTGTVSYNEQFF
NA,NA,TRBJ2-1,TRBV12-5,TGTGCTAGTGCCCGCAATGAGCAGTTCTTC,CASARNEQFF
TRBD2,NA,TRBJ2-1,TRBV7-2,TGTGCCAGCAGCTTCCGCCTAGCGGGCAATGAGCAGTTCTTC,CASSFRLAGNEQFF
TRBD2,many,TRBJ2-7,TRBV25-1,TGTGCCAGCAGTGACCGACTAGCGGGAAGCTACGAGCAGTACTTC,CASSDRLAGSYEQYF
TRBD2,many,TRBJ2-7,TRBV5-4,TGTGCCAGCAGCTCCCGACTAGCGGGGATTACAATCTACGAGCAGTACTTC,CASSSRLAGITIYEQYF
NA,many,TRBJ2-3,TRBV7-9,TGTGCCAGCAGCTTAGCGATCGCCACAGATACGCAGTATTTT,CASSLAIATDTQYF
NA,many,TRBJ2-1,TRBV2,TGTGCCAGCAAAACCGAAGCTGAGCAGTTCTTC,CASKTEAEQFF
NA,many,TRBJ2-1,TRBV7-9,TGTGCCAGCAGCTTATCCACCGGGACTTCGGCTTACAATGAGCAGTTCTTC,CASSLSTGTSAYNEQFF
NA,many,TRBJ2-3,TRBV9,TGTGCCAGCAGCGTAGGTCTATACACAGATACGCAGTATTTT,CASSVGLYTDTQYF
TRBD2,NA,TRBJ2-3,TRBV6-2/TRBV6-3,TGTGCCAGCAGGAGGACTAGCGCAACAGATACGCAGTATTTT,CASRRTSATDTQYF
NA,NA,TRBJ1-6,TRBV5-5,TGTGCCAGCAGCTTGTGGTCGTGGGATTCACCCCTCCACTTT,CASSLWSWDSPLHF
NA,NA,TRBJ2-4,TRBV23-1,TGCGCCAGCAGTCTCCTCAGCCCCCCCGGCGACAGGCCAGGGAGACGAGCCAAAAACATTCAGTACTTC,CASSLLSPPGDRPGRRAKNIQYF
NA,NA,TRBJ1-5,TRBV6-1,TGTGCCCTTGCGGTGAGTGTATTCAATCAGCCCCAGCATTTT,CALAVSVFNQPQHF